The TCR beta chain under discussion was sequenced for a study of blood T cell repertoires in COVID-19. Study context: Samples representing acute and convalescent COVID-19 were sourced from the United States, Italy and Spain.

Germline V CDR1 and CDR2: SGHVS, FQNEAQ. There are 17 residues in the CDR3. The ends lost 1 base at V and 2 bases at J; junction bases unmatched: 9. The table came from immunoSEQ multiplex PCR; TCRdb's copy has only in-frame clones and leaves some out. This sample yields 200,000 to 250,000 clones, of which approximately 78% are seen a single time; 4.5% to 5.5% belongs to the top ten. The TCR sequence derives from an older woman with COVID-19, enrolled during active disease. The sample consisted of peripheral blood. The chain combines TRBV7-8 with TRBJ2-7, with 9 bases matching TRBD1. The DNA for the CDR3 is TGTGCCAGCAGCTTAGTCGTAGGAGGGGACAGGGCCTACGAGCAGTACTTC. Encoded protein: CASSLVVGGDRAYEQYF.